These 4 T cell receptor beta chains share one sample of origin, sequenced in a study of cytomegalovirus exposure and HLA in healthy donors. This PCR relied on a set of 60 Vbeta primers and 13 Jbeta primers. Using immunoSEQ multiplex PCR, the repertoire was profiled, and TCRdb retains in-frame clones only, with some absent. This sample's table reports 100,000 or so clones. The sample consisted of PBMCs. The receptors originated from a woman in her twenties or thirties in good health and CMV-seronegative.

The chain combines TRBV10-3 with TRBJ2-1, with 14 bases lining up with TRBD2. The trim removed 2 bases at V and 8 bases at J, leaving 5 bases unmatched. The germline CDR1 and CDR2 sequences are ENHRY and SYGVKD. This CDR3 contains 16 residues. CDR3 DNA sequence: TGTGCCATCAGTGAGGGCCAGGGACTAGCGGGGGATGAGCAGTTCTTC. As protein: CAISEGQGLAGDEQFF.

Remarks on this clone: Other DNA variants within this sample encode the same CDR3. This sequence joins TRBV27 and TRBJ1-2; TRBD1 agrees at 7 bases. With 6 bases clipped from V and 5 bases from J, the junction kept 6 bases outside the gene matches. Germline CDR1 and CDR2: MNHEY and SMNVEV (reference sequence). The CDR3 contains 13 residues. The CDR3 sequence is CASSPGTVYGYTF. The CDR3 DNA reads TGTGCCAGCAGCCCGGGGACAGTGTATGGCTACACCTTC.

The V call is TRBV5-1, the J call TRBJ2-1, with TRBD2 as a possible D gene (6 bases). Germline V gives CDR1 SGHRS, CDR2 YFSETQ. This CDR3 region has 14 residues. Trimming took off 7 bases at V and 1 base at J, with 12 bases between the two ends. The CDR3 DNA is TGCGCCAGCGGAGGGGACGGTTCCTACAATGAGCAGTTCTTC. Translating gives CASGGDGSYNEQFF.

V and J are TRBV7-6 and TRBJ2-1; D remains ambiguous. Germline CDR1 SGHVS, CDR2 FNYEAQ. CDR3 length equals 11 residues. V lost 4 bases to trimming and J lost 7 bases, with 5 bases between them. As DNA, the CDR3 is TGTGCCAGCAGCTCCTTGAATGAGCAGTTCTTC. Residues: CASSSLNEQFF.